The T cell receptor (beta chain) described here comes from a study of graft-versus-host responses after intestinal transplantation. Study summary: Recipients were given multivisceral, liver-intestinal, or isolated intestinal transplants.

Produced via immunoSEQ multiplex PCR; TCRdb's table is partial and in-frame only. The sample has about 24,000 clones, approximately 83% seen once. This clone came up once. This receptor was identified in a human patient who received an intestinal transplant, so some T cells may come from the graft donor. Specimen: PBMCs, collected 450 to 480 days after intestinal transplant.

CDR3 coding DNA: TGTGCCAGCAGCCAAGCGGCGCCGGGGTTAGCGGGAGTGGGCTCTGGGGCCAACGTCCTGACTTTC. It yields the protein CASSQAAPGLAGVGSGANVLTF. This chain uses TRBV14 with TRBJ2-6; TRBD2 matches 9 bases. The CDR3 length is 22 residues. Germline V gene sequence: CDR1 SGHDN, CDR2 FVKESK. Germline trimming cut 1 base from V and 0 bases from J; bases unmatched to any gene: 16.